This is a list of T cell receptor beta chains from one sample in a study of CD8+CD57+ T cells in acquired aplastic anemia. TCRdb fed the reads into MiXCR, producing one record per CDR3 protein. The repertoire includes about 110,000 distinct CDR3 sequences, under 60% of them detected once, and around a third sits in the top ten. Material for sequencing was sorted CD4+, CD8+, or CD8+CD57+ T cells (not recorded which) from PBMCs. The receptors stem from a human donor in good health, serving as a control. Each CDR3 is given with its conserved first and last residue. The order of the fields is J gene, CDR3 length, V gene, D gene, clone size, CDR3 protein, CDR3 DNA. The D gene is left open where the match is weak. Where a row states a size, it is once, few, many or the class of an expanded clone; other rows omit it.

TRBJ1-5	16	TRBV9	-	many	CASSVVCYYSNQPQHF	TGTGCCAGCAGCGTAGTTTGCTACTATAGCAATCAGCCCCAGCATTTT
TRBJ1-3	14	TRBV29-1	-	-	CSVGPGDSGNTIYF	TGCAGCGTTGGTCCGGGGGACTCTGGAAACACCATATATTTT
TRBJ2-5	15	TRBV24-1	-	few	CATSDRLGQQETQYF	TGTGCCACCAGTGACCGATTAGGACAGCAAGAGACCCAGTACTTC
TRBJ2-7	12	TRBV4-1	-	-	CASSSDTQPLHF	TGCGCCAGCAGCTCGGACACACAGCCCCTGCACTTC
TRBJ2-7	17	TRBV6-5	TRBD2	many	CASSLTSGGTTSYEQYF	TGTGCCAGCAGTTTGACTAGCGGGGGGACTACCTCCTACGAGCAGTACTTC
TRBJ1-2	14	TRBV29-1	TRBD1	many	CSVERQGASYGYTF	TGCAGCGTTGAACGGCAGGGGGCTAGCTATGGCTACACCTTC
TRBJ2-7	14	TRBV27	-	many	CASSLFFGTHEQYF	TGTGCCAGCAGTTTATTTTTCGGGACCCACGAGCAGTACTTC
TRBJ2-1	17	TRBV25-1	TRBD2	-	CASSSGGSTSSYNEQFF	TGTGCCAGCAGCTCGGGGGGAAGCACAAGCTCCTACAATGAGCAGTTCTTC
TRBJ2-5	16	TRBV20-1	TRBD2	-	CSARASGGGIQETQYF	TGCAGTGCTAGAGCTAGCGGGGGGGGCATACAAGAGACCCAGTACTTC
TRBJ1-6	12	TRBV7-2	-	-	CASSFWGSPLHF	TGTGCCAGCAGCTTTTGGGGGTCACCCCTCCACTTT
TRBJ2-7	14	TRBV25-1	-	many	CASSGGGSTYEQYF	TGTGCCAGCAGTGGGGGGGGCAGCACCTACGAGCAGTACTTC
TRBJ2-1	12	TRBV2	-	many	CASKSSYNEQFF	TGTGCCAGCAAGAGCTCCTACAATGAGCAGTTCTTC
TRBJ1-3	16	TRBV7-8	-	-	CASSPTHREDGNTIYF	TGTGCCAGCAGCCCGACCCACAGGGAGGACGGAAACACCATATATTTT
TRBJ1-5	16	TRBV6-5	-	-	CASSYVGGSLNQPQHF	TGTGCCAGCAGTTACGTGGGGGGATCCCTCAATCAGCCCCAGCATTTT
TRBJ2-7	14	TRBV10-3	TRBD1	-	CAISAQGAASEQYF	TGTGCCATCAGTGCACAGGGGGCTGCTAGCGAGCAGTACTTC
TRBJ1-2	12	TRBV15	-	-	CATSSEAWGYTF	TGTGCCACCAGCAGTGAAGCCTGGGGCTACACCTTC
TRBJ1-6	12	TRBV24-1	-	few	CATSEGPSPLHF	TGTGCCACCAGTGAGGGACCGTCACCCCTCCACTTT
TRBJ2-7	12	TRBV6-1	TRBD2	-	CASRSTSGEQYF	TGTGCCAGCAGATCGACTAGCGGCGAGCAGTACTTC
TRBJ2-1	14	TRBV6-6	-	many	CASSGRSSYNEQFF	TGTGCCAGCAGTGGTCGGAGCTCCTACAATGAGCAGTTCTTC
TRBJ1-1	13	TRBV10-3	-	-	CASRPTGVAEAFF	TGTGCCAGCAGACCGACGGGGGTCGCTGAAGCTTTCTTT
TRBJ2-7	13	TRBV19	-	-	CASSITGGYEQYF	TGTGCCAGTAGTATAACAGGCGGATACGAGCAGTACTTC
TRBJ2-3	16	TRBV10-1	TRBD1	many	CASSDPGGSGTDTQYF	TGCGCCAGCAGTGACCCAGGGGGCAGTGGGACAGATACGCAGTATTTT
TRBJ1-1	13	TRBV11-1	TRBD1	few	CASSSDRGTEAFF	TGTGCCAGCAGCTCGGACAGGGGCACTGAAGCTTTCTTT
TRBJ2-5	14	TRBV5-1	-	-	CASSLDGVQETQYF	TGCGCCAGCAGCTTGGACGGGGTACAAGAGACCCAGTACTTC
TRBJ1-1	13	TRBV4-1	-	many	CASSLQQNTEAFF	TGCGCCAGCAGTCTACAGCAGAACACTGAAGCTTTCTTT
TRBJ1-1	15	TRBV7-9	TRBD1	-	CARRHRDRPDTEAFF	TGTGCCCGCAGACACCGGGACAGGCCCGACACTGAAGCTTTCTTT
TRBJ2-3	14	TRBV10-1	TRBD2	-	CASSESRNRASGYF	TGCGCCAGCAGTGAGTCACGTAATAGGGCTAGCGGGTATTTT
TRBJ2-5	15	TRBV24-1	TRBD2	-	CATSDWEAGGKTQYF	TGTGCCACCAGTGATTGGGAAGCGGGGGGTAAGACCCAGTACTTC
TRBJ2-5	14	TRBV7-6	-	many	CASSLGNSAETQYF	TGTGCCAGCAGCTTGGGTAACAGTGCAGAGACCCAGTACTTC
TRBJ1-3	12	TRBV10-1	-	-	CASGRKQGSLYF	TGCGCCAGCGGACGCAAACAGGGTTCCCTATATTTT
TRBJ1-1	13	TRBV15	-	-	CATSRDTGDAAFF	TGTGCCACCAGCAGAGATACCGGGGACGCGGCTTTCTTT
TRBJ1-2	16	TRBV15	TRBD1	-	CATRALTGQGPHGYTF	TGTGCCACCAGGGCCTTAACGGGACAGGGACCCCATGGCTACACCTTC
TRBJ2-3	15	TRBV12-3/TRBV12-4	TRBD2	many	CASSVGGGETDTQYF	TGTGCCAGCAGTGTCGGGGGGGGGGAAACAGATACGCAGTATTTT
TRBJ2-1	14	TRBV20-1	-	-	CSAGSAYPYNEQFF	TGCAGTGCTGGATCCGCGTACCCCTACAATGAGCAGTTCTTC
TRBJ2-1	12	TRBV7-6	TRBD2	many	CASSGGLAESVF	TGTGCCAGCAGCGGGGGACTAGCCGAAAGTGTCTTC
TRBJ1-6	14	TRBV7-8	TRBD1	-	CASSPGQGDSPLHF	TGTGCCAGCAGCCCGGGACAGGGGGATTCACCCCTCCACTTT
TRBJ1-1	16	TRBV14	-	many	CASSPSDGLVNTEAFF	TGTGCCAGCAGCCCTTCGGACGGTCTGGTGAACACTGAAGCTTTCTTT
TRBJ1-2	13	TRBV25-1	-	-	CASSQVESGGYTF	TGTGCCAGCAGTCAGGTCGAATCAGGTGGCTACACCTTC
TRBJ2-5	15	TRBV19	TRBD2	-	CASSFTSGGTETQYF	TGTGCCAGTAGTTTCACTAGCGGGGGGACCGAGACCCAGTACTTC
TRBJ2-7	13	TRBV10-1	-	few	CASSVDSSYEQYF	TGCGCCAGCAGTGTGGATAGCTCCTACGAGCAGTACTTC
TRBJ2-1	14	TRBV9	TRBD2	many	CASSESGGADEQFF	TGTGCCAGCAGCGAGAGCGGGGGGGCCGATGAGCAGTTCTTC
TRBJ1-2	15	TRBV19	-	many	CASSIVLGSNYGYTF	TGTGCCAGTAGTATAGTCTTGGGTTCTAACTATGGCTACACCTTC
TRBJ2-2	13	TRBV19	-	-	CASSARDAGELFF	TGTGCCAGTAGTGCACGGGACGCCGGGGAGCTGTTTTTT
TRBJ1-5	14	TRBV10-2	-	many	CASSESVSNQPQHF	TGCGCCAGCAGTGAGTCGGTGAGCAATCAGCCCCAGCATTTT
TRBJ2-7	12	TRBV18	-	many	CASSPVSYEQYF	TGTGCCAGCTCACCCGTCTCCTACGAGCAGTACTTC
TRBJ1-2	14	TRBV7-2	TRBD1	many	CASSLAGQGHGYTF	TGTGCCAGCAGCTTAGCCGGACAGGGACATGGCTACACCTTC
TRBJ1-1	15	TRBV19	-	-	CASSIDPGQGTEAFF	TGTGCCAGTAGTATAGACCCGGGACAAGGCACTGAAGCTTTCTTT
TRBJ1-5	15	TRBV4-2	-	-	CASSQESGSNQPQHF	TGTGCCAGCAGCCAAGAATCGGGGAGCAATCAGCCCCAGCATTTT
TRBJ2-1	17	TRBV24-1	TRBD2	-	CATSDFGRAGGYNEQFF	TGTGCCACCAGTGATTTTGGTCGAGCGGGAGGGTACAATGAGCAGTTCTTC
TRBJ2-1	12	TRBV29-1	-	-	CSLDSPYNEQFF	TGCAGCTTGGACAGCCCCTACAATGAGCAGTTCTTC
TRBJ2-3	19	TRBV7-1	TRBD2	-	CASSSPPGLAALFTDTQYF	TGTGCCAGCAGCTCCCCGCCGGGACTAGCGGCGTTGTTCACAGATACGCAGTATTTT
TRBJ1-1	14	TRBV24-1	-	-	CATSLGGRNTEAFF	TGTGCCACCAGTCTGGGGGGTAGGAACACTGAAGCTTTCTTT